This entry concerns a single T cell receptor (beta chain). What it binds is not known. The V gene's germline CDR1 is MNHNY and CDR2 SVGAGI (reference sequence). The CDR3 runs 16 residues. V shed 3 bases and J shed 5 bases, with 19 bases lying between them. The sample is drawn from a study of siplizumab effects on memory and regulatory T cells. Assay: immunoSEQ multiplex PCR; the TCRdb copy retains only in-frame clones and omits some. Seen here are around 100,000 clones, 85% to 95% observed once, and the top ten hold about 0.6%. Study results and caveats: Roughly 75-97% of dividing CD4+ or CD8+ clones were without an attributable naive or memory phenotype. The suppressive capacity of proliferating Tregs from siplizumab cultures remained unconfirmed. Naive T cells, seemingly more diverse than memory cells, seemed major alloresponse contributors. With siplizumab, cumulative frequency of CD4+ memory-derived alloreactive sequences dropped significantly.

Sequenced sample: Tregs sorted from blood. The TCR comes from a human donor in good health. The chain carries TRBV6-6 and TRBJ2-5, with D uncertain. The CDR3 bases are TGTGCCAGCAGTTATGGGTACAGCGACCCCTTGGAGACCCAGTACTTC. Translating gives CASSYGYSDPLETQYF.